The 5 T cell receptor beta chains below all came from one sample that was sequenced in a study of CD8 T cells in Susac syndrome. Reverse transcription of 0.5 to 1 ug RNA was carried out with random hexamers. Using its own MiXCR run on the immunoSEQ multiplex PCR reads, TCRdb lists one record per CDR3 protein. This table holds some 150,000 distinct CDR3 sequences, around 93% found once. Sequencing input: CD4+ T cells from PBMCs. Receptors originate from a human donor with Susac syndrome.

In nucleotides, the CDR3 is TGCAGTGCTAGGAACAGACAGGGGAGTCAGCCCCAGCATTTT. Amino acids: CSARNRQGSQPQHF. The chain joins TRBV20-1 to TRBJ1-5; 8 bases match TRBD1. The CDR3 extends over 14 amino acids. Trimming took 3 bases from V and 6 from J; bases not matched to a gene: 7. CDR1 is DFQATT and CDR2 is SNEGSKA in the germline V gene (reference sequence).

This clonotype was detected once. The chain has TRBV20-1 and TRBJ2-5; the D is unclear. CDR1 DFQATT and CDR2 SNEGSKA come from the germline V gene (reference sequence). The CDR3 contains 14 residues. Trimming stripped 0 bases from V and 1 base from J, with 9 bases between. Here the CDR3 DNA reads TGCAGTGCTAGAGATCTCCACTCCCAAGAGACCCAGTACTTC. It translates to CSARDLHSQETQYF.

The chain links TRBV20-1 to TRBJ2-3; 8 nucleotides line up with TRBD2. The germline V gene has CDR1 DFQATT and CDR2 SNEGSKA (reference sequence). With 0 bases clipped from V and 1 base from J, the junction kept 0 bases outside the gene matches. The CDR3 has 14 amino acids. CDR3 residues: CSARETSGTDTQYF. The CDR3 nucleotides are TGCAGTGCTAGAGAGACTAGCGGCACAGATACGCAGTATTTT.

The chain joins TRBV4-3 to TRBJ1-2, with D possibly being TRBD1 (6 bases). In germline, CDR1 is LGHNA, CDR2 YSLEER. This CDR3 contains 15 residues. V was trimmed by 1 base and J by 4 bases, leaving 13 bases between them. CDR3 residues: CASSQAGASGYGYTF. CDR3 bases: TGCGCCAGCAGCCAAGCAGGGGCTAGTGGCTATGGCTACACCTTC.

The V call is TRBV4-3, the J call TRBJ2-5, with D hard to call. The ends were cut back, 0 bases at V and 5 bases at J, with 13 bases in the middle. Germline V gives CDR1 LGHNA, CDR2 YSLEER. The CDR3 sequence is 15 residues long. The CDR3 bases are TGCGCCAGCAGCCAAGATTTTGCCTTGCTGGAGACCCAGTACTTC. Translating it yields CASSQDFALLETQYF.